This TCR beta chain was captured by sequencing in a study of cytomegalovirus exposure and HLA in healthy donors. Concerning this clone: Its antigen is undetermined.

The PCR ran on 60 Vbeta and 13 Jbeta primers. The table came from immunoSEQ multiplex PCR; TCRdb's copy has only in-frame clones and leaves some out. This sample carries over 100,000 clones, with roughly 1.7% going to the ten biggest clones. Germline V lookup: CDR1 SEHNR, CDR2 FQNEAQ (reference sequence). The trim removed 5 bases at V and 6 bases at J, leaving 8 bases unmatched. The CDR3 is 15 residues long. Study results and caveats: Rarity marked most TCR sequences, yet some public TCRs occurred in many donors.

The sample consisted of PBMCs. The receptor comes from a man aged 18 to 29 in good health and CMV-seronegative. The J gene is TRBJ1-5, the V gene TRBV7-9; 9 nucleotides align to TRBD1. CDR3 nucleotide sequence: TGTGCCAGCAGCCGGACAGGGGAAAGGAGTCAGCCCCAGCATTTT. Amino acids: CASSRTGERSQPQHF.